These 17 T cell receptor beta chains came from one sample sequenced in a study of blood T cell repertoires in COVID-19. Using immunoSEQ multiplex PCR, the repertoire was profiled, and TCRdb retains in-frame clones only, with some absent. The table lists over 75,000 clones, about three quarters of them singletons. The source material was peripheral blood. Every receptor here comes from a man between 45 and 60 years old who had recovered from COVID-19.

The chain recombines TRBV7-2 with TRBJ1-3, with D perhaps TRBD1 (5 bases). Trimming pared 7 bases from V and 0 bases from J, leaving 16 bases between. Germline assignment: CDR1 SGHTA and CDR2 FQGNSA. The CDR3 length is 16 residues. The CDR3 bases are TGTGCCAGCACTCAGGGCCTGATCACCTCTGGAAACACCATATATTTT. The encoded protein is CASTQGLITSGNTIYF.

This clone was picked up many times. Here the CDR3 DNA reads TGTGCCAGCAGCTCCCGTCATGGCTACACCTTC. Translation: CASSSRHGYTF. This rearrangement joins TRBV5-4 to TRBJ1-2; D uncertain. Trimming removed 3 bases from V and 6 bases from J, with 6 bases in between. The CDR3 length is 11 residues. Germline V gene lookup returns CDR1 SGHNT and CDR2 YYREEE (reference sequence).

The rearrangement joins TRBV5-6 to TRBJ1-1; 8 bases line up with TRBD1. CDR1 is SGHDT and CDR2 is YYEEEE in the germline V gene. J lost 4 bases, V lost 2 bases, and 10 bases had no gene match. The CDR3 sequence is 16 residues long. CDR3 amino acids: CASSFDQAGGGTEAFF. CDR3 coding DNA: TGTGCCAGCAGCTTTGACCAGGCAGGGGGCGGCACTGAAGCTTTCTTT.

The chain employs TRBV7-9 and TRBJ1-5; D may be TRBD1 (5 bases). Germline CDR1 is SEHNR and CDR2 is FQNEAQ (reference sequence). CDR3 length equals 13 residues. Trimming cost V 3 bases and J 5 bases, with 8 bases left between them. The CDR3 region has the DNA TGTGCCAGCAGCTTGGAGGGGCATCAGCCCCAGCATTTT. This translates into CASSLEGHQPQHF.

V and J are TRBV4-3 and TRBJ2-2; TRBD2 aligns across 7 bases. V lost 0 bases and J lost 2; bases outside the gene matches: 9. Germline V gene sequence: CDR1 LGHNA, CDR2 YSLEER. This CDR3 contains 18 residues. The CDR3 loop reads CASSQESALAANTGELFF. The CDR3 bases are TGCGCCAGCAGCCAAGAGAGCGCTCTAGCGGCAAACACCGGGGAGCTGTTTTTT.

The chain joins TRBV15 to TRBJ2-7; 8 positions match TRBD1. V lost 5 bases to trimming and J lost 7 bases; unmatched junction nucleotides: 10. This CDR3 spans 14 amino acids. The germline CDR1 and CDR2 sequences are LNHNV and YYDKDF (reference sequence). This chain's CDR3 is CATSGQGAMREQYF. The CDR3 DNA reads as TGTGCCACCAGCGGACAGGGCGCTATGAGGGAGCAGTACTTC.

This chain joins TRBV5-1 and TRBJ1-2; D perhaps matches TRBD1 (6 bases). V dropped 2 bases and J dropped 1 base, with 6 bases sitting between them. The CDR3 length is 13 residues. Germline loops: CDR1 SGHRS, CDR2 YFSETQ. The CDR3 region is CASSLQGNYGYTF. Written as DNA, the CDR3 is TGCGCCAGCAGCTTACAGGGTAACTATGGCTACACCTTC.

The V call is TRBV28, the J call TRBJ2-1; tentative D call: TRBD2 (6 bases). Trimming pared 6 bases from V and 8 bases from J, leaving 17 bases between. The CDR3 is 14 residues long. The germline V gene encodes CDR1 MDHEN and CDR2 SYDVKM. The CDR3 region is CASRTSGSRDEQFF. The CDR3 DNA follows: TGTGCCAGCAGAACATCCGGGAGCCGTGATGAGCAGTTCTTC.

A few counts support this clone. The V and J genes are TRBV3-1 (or the pseudogene TRBV3-2) and TRBJ1-3; D is ambiguous. CDR1 is LGHDT, CDR2 YNNKEL, per germline (reference sequence). V lost 1 base to trimming and J lost 4 bases, with 17 bases between them. CDR3 length: 17 residues. The CDR3 nucleotides read TGTGCCAGCAGCCAAGCCCCTCCGGGGTCGAAGGGAAACACCATATATTTT. Its protein is CASSQAPPGSKGNTIYF.

The chain is built from TRBV6-2 or TRBV6-3 and TRBJ2-7, with 8 bases fitting TRBD2. CDR3 length equals 19 residues. The V gene end was trimmed by 6 bases and the J gene end by 3 bases; junction bases not matched to a gene: 22. Germline CDR1 reads MNHEY; CDR2 reads SVGEGT. The CDR3 DNA sequence: TGTGCCAGCAGCTTACAGGGATTTGGGACGGGGGGGAACCTCTACGAGCAGTACTTC. This gives the protein CASSLQGFGTGGNLYEQYF.

This clone was counted between two and nine times. The rearrangement links TRBV7-2 to TRBJ2-7, with a weak D call TRBD2 (5 bases). Germline-derived CDR1 and CDR2 are SGHTA and FQGNSA. The CDR3 sequence is 16 residues long. V lost 4 bases and J 4 bases, leaving 20 bases between the germline ends. The CDR3 loop is CASSSYSGPSGYEQYF. The CDR3, as DNA: TGTGCCAGCAGCTCATACTCGGGTCCCTCGGGGTACGAGCAGTACTTC.

This chain links TRBV5-1 with TRBJ1-1; 8 bases fit TRBD1. Looked up from germline, CDR1 is SGHRS and CDR2 is YFSETQ. CDR3 length equals 14 residues. With 7 bases clipped from V and 6 bases from J, the junction kept 11 bases outside the gene matches. CDR3 sequence: CASSRDRSGAEAFF. The CDR3 DNA is TGCGCCAGCTCACGGGACAGGTCAGGCGCTGAAGCTTTCTTT.

The chain combines TRBV11-2 with TRBJ2-1; D is unresolved. CDR1 SGHAT and CDR2 FQNNGV come from the germline V gene. The CDR3 is 15 residues long. Trimming removed 0 bases at V and 4 bases at J, with 10 bases between. This CDR3 is CASSLDRFLYNEQFF. CDR3 in DNA: TGTGCCAGCAGCTTAGATCGGTTTCTGTACAATGAGCAGTTCTTC. The complete variable domain, with remaining parts taken from reference TRBV11-2 and TRBJ2-1, reads EAGVAQSPRYKIIEKRQSVAFWCNPISGHATLYWYQQILGQGPKLLIQFQNNGVVDDSQLPKDRFSAERLKGVDSTLKIQPAKLEDSAVYLCASSLDRFLYNEQFFGPGTRLTVL.

This clone was picked up a small number of times. The same CDR3 also results from other DNA sequences found in this sample. The chain employs TRBV7-3 and TRBJ2-3, with 9 bases lining up with TRBD1. V was clipped by 5 bases and J by 2 bases; unmatched bases: 5. The germline gives CDR1 SGHTA, CDR2 FQGTGA. The CDR3 spans 15 residues. The CDR3 coding sequence is TGTGCCAGCAGCCGTGACAGGGGGAACACAGATACGCAGTATTTT. Translation gives CASSRDRGNTDTQYF.

V is TRBV3-1 (or the pseudogene TRBV3-2) and J is TRBJ1-1; TRBD1 matches 8 bases. From germline, CDR1 is LGHDT and CDR2 YNNKEL (reference sequence). J lost 0 bases, V lost 3 bases, and 3 bases had no gene match. The CDR3 extends over 15 amino acids. The CDR3 protein is CASSQADRVNTEAFF. In DNA, the CDR3 is TGTGCCAGCAGCCAGGCGGACAGGGTGAACACTGAAGCTTTCTTT.

The chain combines TRBV6-6 with TRBJ1-4; 8 positions agree with TRBD1. The germline V gene has CDR1 MNHNY and CDR2 SVGAGI (reference sequence). V gave up 6 bases and J gave up 5 bases; unmatched junction bases: 5. The CDR3 has 14 residues. CDR3 DNA: TGTGCCAGCAGGACAGGGGAGAGGAATGAAAAACTGTTTTTT. Translation: CASRTGERNEKLFF.

The table lists this clone with a count of one. The J gene is TRBJ2-7, the V gene TRBV7-6; D is uncertain. The CDR3 totals 13 residues. Germline V lookup: CDR1 SGHVS, CDR2 FNYEAQ. V was shortened by 5 bases and J by 0 bases, with 8 bases between the two germline ends. The CDR3 coding sequence is TGTGCCAGCAGCCATTACAACTCCTACGAGCAGTACTTC. It encodes CASSHYNSYEQYF.